This TCR beta chain was identified during a study of shared clonotypes between healthy human individuals. Study as a whole: Researchers assigned three CD4 naive, three CD4 memory, two CD8 naive and one CD8 memory plate to each donor.

Germline-derived CDR1 and CDR2 are SGHNT and YYREEE (reference sequence). Losses at the gene ends were 4 bases for V and 2 bases for J; bases not matched to a gene: 3. The CDR3 covers 15 residues. TCRdb's copy holds only in-frame clones and misses some; the assay was immunoSEQ multiplex PCR. The sample includes under 1,100,000 clones, about 76% of them seen just once. This clonotype was obtained from a man younger than 35 in good health. The sample taken for sequencing was memory CD4+ T cells sorted from blood. The subset is: CD45RA-negative fraction. The chain employs TRBV5-4 and TRBJ2-6; 7 positions agree with TRBD1. The CDR3 loop is CASSVTGAGANVLTF. CDR3 in DNA: TGTGCCAGCAGCGTAACAGGGGCTGGGGCCAACGTCCTGACTTTC.